The text below deals with one T cell receptor beta chain. The CDR3 is 18 amino acids. Germline values: CDR1 MGHDK, CDR2 SYGVNS. V lost 4 bases, J lost 5 bases, and 14 bases stayed unmatched. The repertoire was sequenced with immunoSEQ multiplex PCR; TCRdb's copy has only in-frame clones and lacks some. The repertoire includes under 100,000 clones, about 88% of them detected once, and approximately 14% sits in the top ten. This entry belongs to a study of control samples from healthy donors and cancer patients. J is TRBJ2-2 and V is TRBV25-1; 9 bases are a match to TRBD1. Sample: blood. This clonotype was obtained from an older woman in good health. The CDR3 bases are TGTGCCAGCAGTGGCCGGGACAGGGAAGGTTTCCTGACCGGGGAGCTGTTTTTT. It codes for CASSGRDREGFLTGELFF. Variable domain in full (rest from reference TRBV25-1 and TRBJ2-2): EADIYQTPRYLVIGTGKKITLECSQTMGHDKMYWYQQDPGMELHLIHYSYGVNSTEKGDLSSESTVSRIRTEHFPLTLESARPSHTSQYLCASSGRDREGFLTGELFFGEGSRLTVL.